This paragraph reports one TCR beta chain. Its antigen remains unidentified. The sample belongs to a study of siplizumab effects on memory and regulatory T cells. Broader study findings: Siplizumab produced a significant reduction in alloreactive sequences that were traceable to unstimulated CD4+ memory cells. Mappable alloreactive CD4+ clones came from Treg cells around 70% of the time on average with siplizumab, against about 26% in controls. Naive T cells were seemingly more diverse than memory cells, and major contributions to the alloresponse seemed to be made by them. Unstimulated subsets captured only a minor fraction of alloreactive clones.

Some clones are missing from TCRdb's copy, which holds only in-frame ones; the method was immunoSEQ multiplex PCR. The sample lists some 100,000 clones, about 94% occurring once. The CDR3 has 13 residues. CDR1 SGHTA and CDR2 FQGTGA come from the germline V gene. V lost 1 base and J 2 bases, leaving 5 bases between the germline ends. The sample consisted of non-Treg CD4+ T cells sorted from blood. The receptor was derived from a human donor in good health. The chain employs TRBV7-3 and TRBJ2-5, with D hard to call. The CDR3 coding sequence is TGTGCCAGCAGCTTAAGCCAGCAAGAGACCCAGTACTTC. As protein: CASSLSQQETQYF.